These 15 T cell receptor beta chains originate from one sample sequenced in a study of cytomegalovirus exposure and HLA in healthy donors. Primers included in the PCR were 60 Vbeta and 13 Jbeta primers. The method was immunoSEQ multiplex PCR; TCRdb's version includes in-frame clones alone and lacks a portion of them. This sample has fewer than 200,000 clones; about 85% occur once, and the top ten carry around 0.99%. The sequenced material came from PBMCs. These receptors all come from a boy aged 2 to 10 in good health and CMV-seronegative.

The rearrangement joins TRBV5-1 to TRBJ2-5, with 10 bases identical to TRBD1. The J call is doubtful: the DNA matches TRBJ2-7 better. The germline V gene has CDR1 SGHRS and CDR2 YFSETQ. The length of the CDR3 is 14 residues. CDR3 region: CASSPGTGAYEQYF. The CDR3 bases are TGCGCCAGCAGCCCCGGGACAGGGGCCTACGAGCAGTACTTC.

The V gene is TRBV19, the J gene TRBJ2-1, with TRBD2 matching over 7 bases. The CDR3 sequence is 13 residues long. The ends lost 10 bases at V and 3 bases at J; junction bases unmatched: 6. Germline CDR1 LNHDA, CDR2 SQIVND (reference sequence). The CDR3 DNA reads as TGTGCCACCGGTTTAGCGGGCTACAATGAGCAGTTCTTC. Translated, it gives CATGLAGYNEQFF.

The DNA of the CDR3 is TGTGCCTGGAGTGAACCAGTGATAACTGAAGCTTTCTTT. This sequence encodes CAWSEPVITEAFF. The chain employs TRBV30 and TRBJ1-1; D unresolved. V lost 1 base and J 5 bases, leaving 11 bases between the germline ends. This CDR3 is built from 13 residues. The germline V gene encodes CDR1 GTSNPN and CDR2 SVGIG (reference sequence).

In DNA form, the CDR3 reads TGCGCCAGCAGCCTCAGGGTACTCGGGGCCAACGTCCTGACTTTC. This sequence encodes CASSLRVLGANVLTF. The chain recombines TRBV5-1 with TRBJ2-6; possibly TRBD1 for D (5 bases). The germline V and J ends were trimmed by 4 bases and 4 bases, with 12 bases remaining between them. The CDR3 runs to 15 residues. Germline CDR1 and CDR2: SGHRS and YFSETQ. Supplemented by reference TRBV5-1 and TRBJ2-6, the full variable domain reads KAGVTQTPRYLIKTRGQQVTLSCSPISGHRSVSWYQQTPGQGLQFLFEYFSETQRNKGNFPGRFSGRQFSNSRSEMNVSTLELGDSALYLCASSLRVLGANVLTFGAGSRLTVL.

This clone has a handful of counts. V is TRBV5-4 and J is TRBJ1-1, with D perhaps TRBD1 (5 bases). Per germline, CDR1 SGHNT and CDR2 YYREEE (reference sequence). V lost 0 bases, J lost 7 bases, and 10 bases lay in between. The CDR3 runs 13 residues. The CDR3 region is CASSLGGTGEAFF. CDR3 DNA sequence: TGTGCCAGCAGCTTGGGTGGGACTGGTGAAGCTTTCTTT. The whole variable domain, remainder taken from reference TRBV5-4 and TRBJ1-1, is ETGVTQSPTHLIKTRGQQVTLRCSSQSGHNTVSWYQQALGQGPQFIFQYYREEENGRGNFPPRFSGLQFPNYSSELNVNALELDDSALYLCASSLGGTGEAFFGQGTRLTVV.

This clone has a handful of counts. V is TRBV5-1 and J is TRBJ1-4, with 7 bases lining up with TRBD1. CDR1 and CDR2 from the germline V gene are SGHRS and YFSETQ. V lost 4 bases to trimming and J lost 7 bases; unmatched junction nucleotides: 7. The CDR3 covers 14 residues. The chain's CDR3 is CASSLRTGGEKLFF. DNA for the CDR3: TGCGCCAGCAGCCTCAGGACAGGTGGTGAAAAACTGTTTTTT.

The table lists this clone with a few counts. The CDR3 nucleotides are TGTGCCAGCAGCCGACCCGGGACAGGGGGCACAGATACGCAGTATTTT. It specifies CASSRPGTGGTDTQYF. V gene TRBV7-9 combines with J gene TRBJ2-3, with 10 positions matching TRBD1. Germline V gives CDR1 SEHNR, CDR2 FQNEAQ (reference sequence). The CDR3 covers 16 residues. The J segment lost 1 base and the V segment lost 5 bases, leaving 6 bases of the junction unmatched. Filled out from reference TRBV7-9 and TRBJ2-3, the complete variable domain reads DTGVSQNPRHKITKRGQNVTFRCDPISEHNRLYWYRQTLGQGPEFLTYFQNEAQLEKSRLLSDRFSAERPKGSFSTLEIQRTEQGDSAMYLCASSRPGTGGTDTQYFGPGTRLTVL.

The rearrangement joins TRBV7-8 to TRBJ2-2, with 8 bases aligning to TRBD2. The CDR3 has 17 amino acids. V gave up 6 bases and J gave up 4 bases; unmatched junction bases: 13. Germline V gene lookup returns CDR1 SGHVS and CDR2 FQNEAQ. CDR3 nucleotide sequence: TGTGCCAGCAGGCCCTCACCGGGACTAGGGGGCACCGGGGAGCTGTTTTTT. It codes for CASRPSPGLGGTGELFF.

This rearrangement joins TRBV27 to TRBJ2-1, with D maybe TRBD2 (6 bases). CDR1 and CDR2 (germline): MNHEY, SMNVEV (reference sequence). V was cut by 1 base and J by 4 bases, with 11 bases left in between. This CDR3 is built from 15 residues. The CDR3 nucleotides are TGTGCCAGCAGTTTATATACGGGAGTATACAATGAGCAGTTCTTC. Its translation: CASSLYTGVYNEQFF.

The V gene is TRBV18, the J gene TRBJ2-5; no clear D gene. The J call is doubtful: the DNA matches TRBJ2-7 better. From germline, CDR1 is KGHSH and CDR2 LQKENI. The CDR3 length is 13 residues. This CDR3 is CASSPSVVSEQYF. CDR3 coding DNA: TGTGCCAGCTCACCATCGGTGGTTAGCGAGCAGTACTTC.

J is TRBJ1-1 and V is TRBV5-1; 7 nucleotides agree with TRBD1. The germline CDR1 and CDR2 sequences are SGHRS and YFSETQ. The CDR3 totals 14 residues. J lost 3 bases, V lost 2 bases, and 4 bases had no gene match. The CDR3 coding sequence is TGCGCCAGCAGCTTCTTTCAGGGGGACACTGAAGCTTTCTTT. Its protein product is CASSFFQGDTEAFF.

This chain joins TRBV28 and TRBJ2-2, with D possibly being TRBD2 (5 bases). In germline, CDR1 is MDHEN, CDR2 SYDVKM. Between the trimmed V and J ends, which lost 5 bases and 7 bases, there was a span of 26 bases. CDR3 size: 18 residues. CDR3 DNA sequence: TGTGCCAGCAGTGGTATCACGATTAGGCCTAGCAAGGTCGGGGAGCTGTTTTTT. This gives the protein CASSGITIRPSKVGELFF.

The chain couples TRBV6-1 to TRBJ1-4; D not resolved. The CDR3 runs to 15 residues. The germline V gene has CDR1 MNHNS and CDR2 SASEGT. V lost 6 bases, J lost 7 bases, and 18 bases lay in between. As DNA, the CDR3 is TGTGCCAGCAGGGCTCAACCTGGGAGCCCTGAAAAACTGTTTTTT. It codes for CASRAQPGSPEKLFF.

This sequence joins TRBV2 and TRBJ1-3, with D hard to call. Per the germline V gene, CDR1 is SNHLY and CDR2 is FYNNEI. With 3 bases removed from V and 4 bases from J, the gap between germline ends came to 4 bases. The CDR3 is 12 amino acids. CDR3 sequence: CASSDPGNTIYF. DNA of the CDR3: TGTGCCAGCAGTGACCCGGGAAACACCATATATTTT.

This chain connects TRBV6-1 to TRBJ2-1; 8 positions match TRBD2. Germline V gene sequence: CDR1 MNHNS, CDR2 SASEGT. The CDR3 spans 15 residues. V was clipped by 4 bases and J by 6 bases; unmatched bases: 8. The CDR3 bases are TGTGCCAGCAGTGTACAACCCGGGACTAGCAATGAGCAGTTCTTC. Protein: CASSVQPGTSNEQFF.